This T cell receptor beta chain stems from a study of Graves' ophthalmopathy and Graves' hyperthyroidism. Study observations and caveats: Detection in blood was also observed for most expanded thyroid clonotypes above 0.001 frequency. The model predicted ophthalmopathy progression with 70.59% sensitivity and around 72% specificity.

The CDR3 has 17 residues. Germline V gives CDR1 MGHRA, CDR2 YSYEKL. Losses at the gene ends were 3 bases for V and 2 bases for J; bases not matched to a gene: 11. Physicians reached a diagnosis by relying on clinical symptoms, serum thyroxine, TRAb, thyroid ultrasound and orbital computed tomography. Turning to this clonotype: Its antigen is still unknown.

Amplified material comprised TCR beta CDR3 regions derived from RNA transcripts. First-round RT-PCR with HTBI primers preceded a second-round multiplex PCR. In TCRdb, the multiplex PCR reads were re-called with MiXCR into one record per CDR3 protein. The table has around 660,000 distinct CDR3 sequences, over 40% seen once. The chain combines TRBV4-1 with TRBJ2-5, with 8 bases identical to TRBD2. The clonotype comes from an adult man with Graves' ophthalmopathy. The source material was peripheral blood. For the CDR3, the DNA is TGCGCCAGCAGCCAGGACCCCGGGACTAGACTACAAGAGACCCAGTACTTC. Translated, it gives CASSQDPGTRLQETQYF.